This is a list of T cell receptor beta chains from one sample in a study of cytomegalovirus exposure and HLA in healthy donors. Sequencing used immunoSEQ multiplex PCR; TCRdb keeps in-frame clones, though not all of them. The table has 150,000 to 200,000 clones, 70% to 80% seen once. Sequenced sample: PBMCs. These receptors were taken from a woman in her forties or fifties in good health and CMV-seronegative. CDR3s leave out the opening cysteine and the closing phenylalanine or tryptophan. Each record gives: V gene, CDR3 protein.

TRBV7-2,ASSLRGGKDAF
TRBV7-2,ASSPPGGPTYEQY
TRBV7-2,ASSPGVAGNTGELF
TRBV7-9,ASSLVLGVNSPLH
TRBV9,ASSPGTSRNEKLF
TRBV28,ASSRRVSAAETQY
TRBV18,ASSPPGVPGADTQY
TRBV11-2,ASSRRAGITDTQY
TRBV2,ASRGLGSTNEQF
TRBV29-1,SAATQGNEQL
TRBV6-1,ASSERQGVTSYEQY
TRBV2,ASSRQAYGYT